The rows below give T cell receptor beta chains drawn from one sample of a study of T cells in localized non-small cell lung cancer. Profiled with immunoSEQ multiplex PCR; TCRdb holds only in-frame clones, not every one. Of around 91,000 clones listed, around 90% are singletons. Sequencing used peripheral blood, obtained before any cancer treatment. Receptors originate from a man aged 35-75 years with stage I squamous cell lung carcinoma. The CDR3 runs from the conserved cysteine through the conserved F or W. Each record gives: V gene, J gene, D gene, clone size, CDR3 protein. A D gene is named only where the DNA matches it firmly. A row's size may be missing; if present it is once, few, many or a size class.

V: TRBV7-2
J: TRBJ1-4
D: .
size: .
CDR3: CASSLGSGNEKLFF

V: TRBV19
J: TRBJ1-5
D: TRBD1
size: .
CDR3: CASSIDPRQGKGNQPQHF

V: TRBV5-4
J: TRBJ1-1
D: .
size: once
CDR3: CASSLDQTRAFF

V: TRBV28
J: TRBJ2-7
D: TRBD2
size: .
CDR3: CASRPGGSSYEQYF

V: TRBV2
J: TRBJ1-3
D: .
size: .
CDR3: CASSGTSGNTIYF

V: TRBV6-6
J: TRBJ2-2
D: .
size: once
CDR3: CASSYSIATGGELFF

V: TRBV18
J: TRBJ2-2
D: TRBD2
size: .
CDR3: CASSPASGDDTGELFF

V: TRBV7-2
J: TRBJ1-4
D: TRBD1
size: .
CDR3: CASSSQGVGEKLFF

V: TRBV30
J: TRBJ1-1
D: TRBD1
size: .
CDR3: CAWSVNRDSRAFF

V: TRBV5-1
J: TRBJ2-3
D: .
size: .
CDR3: CASSSLNRARGDTQYF